The 21 T cell receptor beta chains below all came from one sample that was sequenced in a study of cytomegalovirus exposure and HLA in healthy donors. Amplification used 60 Vbeta primers and 13 Jbeta primers. Here immunoSEQ multiplex PCR was the method, and the copy in TCRdb shows in-frame clones only, minus some. The sample holds fewer than 150,000 clones, approximately 80% seen once. Sequenced: PBMCs. These receptors were collected from a male donor in good health and CMV-seronegative.

This chain uses TRBV30 with TRBJ1-1, with D perhaps TRBD1 (6 bases). Per the germline V gene, CDR1 is GTSNPN and CDR2 is SVGIG (reference sequence). CDR3 length equals 13 residues. With 5 bases removed from V and 1 base from J, the gap between germline ends came to 11 bases. In DNA form, the CDR3 reads TGTGCCTGGGACAGGACTTCGAACACTGAAGCTTTCTTT. Translating gives CAWDRTSNTEAFF.

J is TRBJ1-1 and V is TRBV2; TRBD1 matches at 8 bases. This CDR3 spans 14 amino acids. CDR1 SNHLY and CDR2 FYNNEI come from the germline V gene. Trimming cost V 5 bases and J 1 base; bases outside gene matches: 3. The CDR3 DNA sequence: TGTGCCAGCAGTCAAGACAGGGGGAACACTGAAGCTTTCTTT. It translates to CASSQDRGNTEAFF.

The chain joins TRBV6-5 to TRBJ1-2; D is possibly TRBD1 (5 bases). The V end was cut by 8 bases, the J end by 5 bases, with 18 bases between. The length of the CDR3 is 14 residues. Germline-derived CDR1 and CDR2 are MNHEY and SVGAGI. The CDR3: CASLSTASRYGYTF. The CDR3 coding sequence is TGTGCCAGCCTCTCGACAGCCTCTCGTTATGGCTACACCTTC.

The rearrangement links TRBV19 to TRBJ2-1; weak D call: TRBD2 (7 bases). The CDR3 has 15 amino acids. CDR1 is LNHDA, CDR2 SQIVND, per germline (reference sequence). Trimming cost V 6 bases and J 1 base, with 13 bases left between them. The CDR3 loop reads CASRPRGASYNEQFF. CDR3 DNA sequence: TGTGCCAGTAGGCCCCGGGGGGCGTCCTACAATGAGCAGTTCTTC.

A single count supports this clone. The chain links TRBV6-6 to TRBJ1-1; the match to TRBD1 covers 11 bases. The CDR3 loop spans 13 amino acids. Germline CDR1 MNHNY, CDR2 SVGAGI (reference sequence). V gave up 10 bases and J gave up 2 bases; unmatched junction bases: 3. The CDR3 here is CATGQGANTEAFF. DNA of the CDR3: TGTGCCACCGGACAGGGGGCCAACACTGAAGCTTTCTTT.

V gene TRBV28 combines with J gene TRBJ1-1, with 7 bases aligning to TRBD1. Germline lookup yields CDR1 MDHEN and CDR2 SYDVKM. The junction had 3 bases not matched to a gene; V was cut back by 2 bases and J by 0 bases. The CDR3 sequence is 15 residues long. In nucleotides, the CDR3 is TGTGCCAGCAGTTTACCGGGACAGCTGAACACTGAAGCTTTCTTT. Translation gives CASSLPGQLNTEAFF.

V is TRBV6-1 and J is TRBJ1-5; no clear D gene. The germline V gene encodes CDR1 MNHNS and CDR2 SASEGT. The V and J ends lost 1 base and 1 base respectively, with 14 bases between them. This CDR3 spans 17 amino acids. The DNA for the CDR3 is TGTGCCAGCAGTGAAGGGCAGTTCTCATGGAGCAATCAGCCCCAGCATTTT. This codes for CASSEGQFSWSNQPQHF.

This clone was detected once. This chain links TRBV19 with TRBJ1-6, with D unclear. V lost 2 bases and J lost 10, with 12 bases in between. Looked up from germline, CDR1 is LNHDA and CDR2 is SQIVND (reference sequence). The CDR3 has 14 amino acids. This chain's CDR3 is CASSIPQAGSPLHF. CDR3 DNA sequence: TGTGCCAGTAGTATACCTCAGGCCGGCTCACCCCTCCACTTT.

This clone has just one count. The chain uses TRBV5-4 and TRBJ2-5, with 8 bases that match TRBD2. This CDR3 is 15 amino acids long. Germline CDR1 reads SGHNT; CDR2 reads YYREEE (reference sequence). After removal of 3 bases from V and 1 base from J, the junction contained 5 bases not matched to a gene. CDR3 nucleotides: TGTGCCAGCAGCTCTCCGAGCGGGGGCCAAGAGACCCAGTACTTC. Its translation: CASSSPSGGQETQYF.

This rearrangement joins TRBV2 to TRBJ1-5, with 7 nucleotides matching TRBD1. Per the germline V gene, CDR1 is SNHLY and CDR2 is FYNNEI. V lost 3 bases, J lost 4 bases, and 6 bases stayed unmatched. The CDR3 is 15 residues long. The CDR3 sequence is CASSEGTARNQPQHF. CDR3 nucleotides: TGTGCCAGCAGTGAGGGGACAGCTAGGAATCAGCCCCAGCATTTT. The full variable domain, its missing parts supplied by reference TRBV2 and TRBJ1-5, is EPEVTQTPSHQVTQMGQEVILRCVPISNHLYFYWYRQILGQKVEFLVSFYNNEISEKSEIFDDQFSVERPDGSNFTLKIRSTKLEDSAMYFCASSEGTARNQPQHFGDGTRLSIL.

This clone was observed a handful of times. The chain combines TRBV6-6 with TRBJ1-2; 10 bases match TRBD1. The germline V gene has CDR1 MNHNY and CDR2 SVGAGI (reference sequence). The V and J ends lost 5 bases and 3 bases, in that order; junction bases with no gene match: 9. CDR3 length: 16 amino acids. CDR3 residues: CASSPGQGTRYYGYTF. As DNA, the CDR3 is TGTGCCAGCAGTCCGGGACAGGGGACGAGGTACTATGGCTACACCTTC.

The gene calls are TRBV6-6 and TRBJ1-2; TRBD1 aligns across 7 bases. The CDR3 spans 12 residues. V lost 6 bases and J lost 8; bases outside the gene matches: 6. Germline CDR1 MNHNY, CDR2 SVGAGI (reference sequence). CDR3 sequence reads: CASRTGVLGYTF. The CDR3 nucleotides are TGTGCCAGCAGAACAGGGGTTCTAGGCTACACCTTC.

V and J are TRBV7-2 and TRBJ1-2, with 9 bases identical to TRBD1. The CDR3 length is 13 residues. V was clipped by 5 bases and J by 5 bases; unmatched bases: 3. Germline values: CDR1 SGHTA, CDR2 FQGNSA. The chain's CDR3 is CASSDGQGYGYTF. DNA of the CDR3: TGTGCCAGCAGCGACGGACAGGGGTATGGCTACACCTTC.

This chain links TRBV10-2 with TRBJ2-2, with 11 positions matching TRBD2. V dropped 9 bases and J dropped 5; count of bases not matched to a gene: 5. Germline lookup yields CDR1 WSHSY and CDR2 SAAADI. The CDR3 contains 14 residues. CDR3 DNA: TGCGCCAGTAGCGGGGGGGCAAGGACCGGGGAGCTGTTTTTT. It encodes CASSGGARTGELFF.

The chain recombines TRBV5-6 with TRBJ1-2; 7 nucleotides line up with TRBD1. From germline, CDR1 is SGHDT and CDR2 YYEEEE. Trimming at V came to 0 bases and at J to 2 bases, leaving 4 bases not matched to a gene. The CDR3 totals 15 residues. The CDR3 DNA reads TGTGCCAGCAGCTTGGCCGGGACAGACAACTATGGCTACACCTTC. Its translation: CASSLAGTDNYGYTF.

In this sample, this clone turned up once. The rearrangement links TRBV27 to TRBJ1-2; the match to TRBD1 covers 8 bases. The junction had 7 bases not matched to a gene; V was cut back by 2 bases and J by 8 bases. Germline V CDR1 and CDR2: MNHEY, SMNVEV (reference sequence). This CDR3 is built from 14 residues. Here the CDR3 reads CASSLNPGGRGYTF. CDR3 nucleotide sequence: TGTGCCAGCAGTTTAAACCCAGGGGGCCGCGGCTACACCTTC.

The chain links TRBV28 to TRBJ1-2, with D tentatively TRBD1 (6 bases). The germline CDR1 and CDR2 sequences are MDHEN and SYDVKM. CDR3 length: 16 amino acids. The V and J ends lost 10 bases and 4 bases respectively, with 25 bases between them. CDR3 nucleotides: TGTGCCACGATTTCAGGGGCCGTGGGTGGGTTCTATGGCTACACCTTC. Its translation is CATISGAVGGFYGYTF.

The V call is TRBV7-6, the J call TRBJ1-1; tentatively, D is TRBD1 (5 bases). V shed 3 bases and J shed 7 bases, with 12 bases lying between them. Per the germline V gene, CDR1 is SGHVS and CDR2 is FNYEAQ. The CDR3 runs to 13 residues. The DNA for the CDR3 is TGTGCCAGCAGCTTCTCGGGGGTGAGTGAAGCTTTCTTT. It codes for CASSFSGVSEAFF. The complete variable domain, with remaining parts taken from reference TRBV7-6 and TRBJ1-1, reads GAGVSQSPRYKVTKRGQDVALRCDPISGHVSLYWYRQALGQGPEFLTYFNYEAQQDKSGLPNDRFSAERPEGSISTLTIQRTEQRDSAMYRCASSFSGVSEAFFGQGTRLTVV.

Only one count was recorded for this clone. The rearrangement uses TRBV5-1 and TRBJ1-2, with 7 bases lining up with TRBD1. The CDR3 covers 17 residues. Germline CDR1 SGHRS, CDR2 YFSETQ. V lost 3 bases and J lost 0; bases outside the gene matches: 11. The chain's CDR3 is CASSYLSRGASNYGYTF. CDR3 DNA: TGCGCCAGCAGCTATTTAAGCAGGGGGGCTTCTAACTATGGCTACACCTTC.

This clone was counted between two and nine times. The chain has TRBV28 and TRBJ2-7; 7 bases align to TRBD2. Looked up from germline, CDR1 is MDHEN and CDR2 is SYDVKM. The CDR3 consists of 15 residues. The J segment lost 3 bases and the V segment lost 10 bases, leaving 15 bases of the junction unmatched. The CDR3 protein is CATNRLGTGGYEQYF. The CDR3 DNA reads as TGTGCCACTAACAGACTCGGGACGGGGGGCTACGAGCAGTACTTC.

The rearrangement joins TRBV11-2 to TRBJ1-6; 10 bases agree with TRBD1. Germline lookup yields CDR1 SGHAT and CDR2 FQNNGV. V lost 2 bases and J lost 5; bases outside the gene matches: 3. The CDR3 is made up of 16 amino acids. Here the CDR3 reads CASSLPGTGDNSPLHF. In DNA form, the CDR3 reads TGTGCCAGCAGCTTACCCGGGACAGGGGATAATTCACCCCTCCACTTT.